Following are 3 T cell receptor beta chains from one sample sequenced in a study of PD-1 blockade in classical Hodgkin lymphoma (dated by TCRdb to about 2020). The library came from the immunoSEQ multiplex PCR assay. As stored in TCRdb, this immuneACCESS dataset retains in-frame rearrangements with V and J assigned. A fraction of the clones does not appear; measured against another copy, unresolved V genes explain less than half of the discrepancy, and the remainder lacks a known reason. Recorded for this sample are approximately 100,000 clones; around 89% of them occurred a single time. The ten top clones hold under 8.5% of the sample. The time point label for this specimen denotes: cycle 2 day 1 (C2D1) of nivolumab. Every trial patient had relapsed following autologous stem cell transplantation, and prior brentuximab vedotin exposure was what differed among cohorts A, B and C. The starting material was peripheral blood mononuclear cells (PBMCs), obtained before the second cycle of nivolumab. The receptor source for this set is a human donor with classical Hodgkin lymphoma.

In nucleotides, the CDR3 is TGTGCCTGCCCGGGACAGAGATCAACTAATGAAAAACTGTTTTTT. The encoded protein is CACPGQRSTNEKLFF. This rearrangement joins TRBV30 to TRBJ1-4, with TRBD1 matching over 7 bases. There are 15 residues in the CDR3. The ends lost 6 bases at V and 0 bases at J; junction bases unmatched: 7. Germline CDR1 GTSNPN, CDR2 SVGIG (reference sequence).

The chain joins TRBV28 to TRBJ1-3; TRBD1 aligns across 9 bases. The V and J ends lost 7 bases and 2 bases, in that order; junction bases with no gene match: 9. The CDR3 extends over 16 amino acids. The V gene's germline CDR1 is MDHEN and CDR2 SYDVKM. CDR3 in amino acids: CASNLAGQGPGNTIYF. CDR3 nucleotides: TGTGCCAGCAACTTAGCGGGACAGGGTCCTGGAAACACCATATATTTT.

This clone is medium-sized (0.01 to 0.1%) within its sample. The chain employs TRBV6-1 and TRBJ2-2; D is unresolved. Germline values: CDR1 MNHNS, CDR2 SASEGT. Trimming removed 1 base at V and 5 bases at J, with 14 bases between. CDR3 length: 16 residues. CDR3 nucleotides: TGTGCCAGCAGTGAAGGCGTGTTTTCCGTTACCGGGGAGCTGTTTTTT. It specifies CASSEGVFSVTGELFF.